One T cell receptor beta chain is described in this entry. The clone's antigen remains unknown. Base qualities are not provided; no much larger clone lies one nucleotide away. Inclusion was restricted to participants for whom at least one PBMC sample before ART initiation and at least two post-ART samples were available. All participants with HIV were treated in the United States of America. Before DNA extraction, cryopreserved samples of about 0.95-10 million PBMC were thawed and washed. At the time of the earliest PBMC sample, participants with HIV were aged between roughly 20 and 54 years. PBMC samples from each participant spanned 1-4 timepoints before ART initiation and 2-8 timepoints after ART initiation, with a median of 7 samples. For every participant, serial HIV viral load, CD4+ T-cell count, ART history and demographic data were obtained. Genomic DNA was extracted from unsorted PBMC with a Qiagen kit on a QIAcube, processed in batches of 12 samples.

Sequencing of the TRB variable region was done with the immunoSEQ hsTCRB v3.0 assay at survey level resolution. TRB sequencing targeted a depth of about 35,000-50,000 T-cell genomes per sample. An Illumina MiSeq with a v3 150-cycle kit was used to sequence the pooled TRB libraries. In the source study's methods: Repertoire analysis was run in R within a reproducible Nextflow workflow that covered QC, data transformation and analysis. LymphoSeq2, an R package for exploring AIRR-Seq data, was used to implement custom analyses. After excluding a few samples that yielded fewer than 5000 total TRB sequences, some 180 HIV repertoires remained for analysis. Of the roughly 190 retained HIV repertoires, approximately 60 were collected before and roughly 130 after ART initiation. Each repertoire was downsampled to 5000 TRB nucleotide sequences, and summary statistics were averaged across 100 downsampling iterations. TRB sequences were retained for analysis only if CDR3 regions of at least seven amino acids were present. Diversity was assessed using a clonality score derived from Shannon entropy and using the Gini coefficient. Repertoire networks linked the top 5000 CDR3 amino acid sequences whenever two sequences differed by an edit distance of one. Antigen specificity groups and MHC restriction were predicted for TRB CDR3 amino acid sequences with GLIPH2. Known CMV, EBV, HIV or tissue antigen associations were flagged by matching CDR3 amino acid sequences against VDJdb and McPAS-TCR. Pre-ART, post-ART and control groups were compared with Wilcoxon signed-rank tests and Holm-Bonferroni correction. TCRdb's version of the immuneACCESS table is confined to in-frame rearrangements and falls short of the full clone set. An unresolved V gene accounts for under half of the shortfall where checked; the remainder is of unknown origin. From that table come the V and J calls and clone size; the DNA was used to work out D and trimming. The sample data list over 30,000 clones, and roughly 80% of these were observed just once. The top ten constitute roughly 3.1% of the sample.

Looking up the germline V gene yields CDR1 SNHLY and CDR2 FYNNEI. Trimming removed 6 bases from V and 10 bases from J, leaving 22 bases between the germline ends. Spanning cysteine to phenylalanine, the CDR3 consists of 16 amino acids. The retained sequence is limited to the CDR3, 48 bases, with the frame set at the first base. The sample comes from a study of long-term antiretroviral therapy in people with HIV (dated by TCRdb to 2021 to 2024). Study-wide context: The earliest samples were collected approximately a decade before the 2015 WHO recommendation for immediate ART, a period when ART was typically delayed until CD4 counts fell. A retrospective serial study tested whether ART initiation and durable HIV suppression were associated with changes in peripheral blood TRB repertoire composition and diversity. A total of 150 to 200 cryopreserved PBMC samples came from around 30 adults with confirmed HIV infection and were collected serially over a mean of roughly six years (range 1-12). Among the roughly 30 participants with HIV, fewer than twelve were female. No cross-contamination during QIAcube processing turned up in test extractions that ran a monoclonal T-cell line alongside around 34 polyclonal samples.

Study-wide findings and limitations: The samples span the years 2004 to 2017, and the ART regimens used may be less effective than current regimens. Because pre-ART samples had limited cell numbers, profiling was done on unsorted PBMC rather than on sorted CD4+ and CD8+ T cells. A significant increase in TRB diversity was found to be associated with ART initiation, although TRB diversity was observed to remain significantly below that of transplant donor controls even after long-term ART. Inferences about post-ART repertoire changes are limited because no data were available on ART adherence, viral resistance or therapy changes. Because PBMC availability was limited, only the TCR beta chain was sequenced, with no alpha chain pairing. Narrower CDR3 length ranges were observed in HIV repertoires than in controls, and an antigen-experienced repertoire with only a slight naive shift after ART was suggested by the network structure. Expanded TRB clones identified before ART initiation dominated the repertoire across all time points, though the dominance fluctuated and decreased in many PLHIV after ART.

The chain employs TRBV2 and TRBJ1-6; the D gene cannot be named for sure. This TCR came from a man aged 18 to 29 with HIV. Material: unsorted PBMCs, obtained 1.9 years after starting antiretroviral therapy. The CDR3 here reads CASREQRRELGSPLHF. Here is the DNA: TGTGCCAGCAGAGAGCAGCGGAGAGAGCTTGGATCACCCCTCCACTTT.